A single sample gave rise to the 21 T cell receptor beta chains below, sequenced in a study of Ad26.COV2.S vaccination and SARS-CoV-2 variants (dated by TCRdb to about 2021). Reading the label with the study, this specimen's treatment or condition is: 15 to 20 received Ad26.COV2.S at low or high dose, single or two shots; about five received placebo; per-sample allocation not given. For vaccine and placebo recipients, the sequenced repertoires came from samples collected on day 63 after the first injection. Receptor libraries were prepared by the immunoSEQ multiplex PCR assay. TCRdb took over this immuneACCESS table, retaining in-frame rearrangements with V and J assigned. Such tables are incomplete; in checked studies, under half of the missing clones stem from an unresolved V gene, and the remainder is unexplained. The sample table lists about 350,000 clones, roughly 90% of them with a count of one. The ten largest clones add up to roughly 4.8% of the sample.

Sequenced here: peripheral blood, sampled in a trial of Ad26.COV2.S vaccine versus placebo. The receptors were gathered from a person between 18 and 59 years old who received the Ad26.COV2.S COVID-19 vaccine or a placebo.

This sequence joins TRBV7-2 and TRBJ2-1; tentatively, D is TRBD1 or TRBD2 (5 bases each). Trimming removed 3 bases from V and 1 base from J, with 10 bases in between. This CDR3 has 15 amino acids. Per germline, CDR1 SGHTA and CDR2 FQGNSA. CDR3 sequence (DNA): TGTGCCAGCAGCTTTTTGGGGGAGTCCTACAATGAGCAGTTCTTC. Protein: CASSFLGESYNEQFF.

The CDR3 DNA follows: TGTGCCAGCAGTTTAACCCCCCTCGCCGACTACGAGCAGTACTTC. Encoded protein: CASSLTPLADYEQYF. This rearrangement joins TRBV27 to TRBJ2-7; D unresolved. The V and J ends lost 2 bases and 3 bases respectively, with 14 bases between them. The V gene's germline CDR1 is MNHEY and CDR2 SMNVEV (reference sequence). CDR3 length equals 15 residues.

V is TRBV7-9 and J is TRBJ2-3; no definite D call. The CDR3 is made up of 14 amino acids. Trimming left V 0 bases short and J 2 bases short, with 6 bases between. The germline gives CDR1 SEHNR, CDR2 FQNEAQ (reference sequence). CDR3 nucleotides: TGTGCCAGCAGCTTAGCGGATTCCACAGATACGCAGTATTTT. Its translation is CASSLADSTDTQYF.

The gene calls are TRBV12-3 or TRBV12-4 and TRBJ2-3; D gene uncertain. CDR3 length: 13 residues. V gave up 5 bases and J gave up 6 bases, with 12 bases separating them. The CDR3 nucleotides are TGTGCCAGCAGTCCCCCCAGCTCTGATACGCAGTATTTT. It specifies CASSPPSSDTQYF.

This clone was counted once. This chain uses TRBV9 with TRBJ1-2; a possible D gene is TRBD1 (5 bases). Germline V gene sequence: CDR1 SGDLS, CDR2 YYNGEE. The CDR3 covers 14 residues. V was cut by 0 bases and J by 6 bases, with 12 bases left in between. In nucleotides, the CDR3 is TGTGCCAGCAGCGTAGAGGGGATTGGGGATGGCTACACCTTC. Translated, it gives CASSVEGIGDGYTF.

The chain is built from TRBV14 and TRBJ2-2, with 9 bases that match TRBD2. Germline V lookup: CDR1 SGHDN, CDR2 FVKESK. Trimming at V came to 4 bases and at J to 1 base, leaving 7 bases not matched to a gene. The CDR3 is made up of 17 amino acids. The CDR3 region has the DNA TGTGCCAGCAGCCCGCTAGCGGGGCAAGGGAACACCGGGGAGCTGTTTTTT. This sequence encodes CASSPLAGQGNTGELFF.

CDR3 sequence (DNA): TGTGCCAGCAGTGAAGCCAACGGGTACAATGAGCAGTTCTTC. Translated: CASSEANGYNEQFF. V gene TRBV2 combines with J gene TRBJ2-1; no clear D gene. Germline CDR1 reads SNHLY; CDR2 reads FYNNEI. V lost 0 bases, J lost 4 bases, and 7 bases lay in between. The length of the CDR3 is 14 residues. The variable domain in full, completed from reference TRBV2 and TRBJ2-1, reads EPEVTQTPSHQVTQMGQEVILRCVPISNHLYFYWYRQILGQKVEFLVSFYNNEISEKSEIFDDQFSVERPDGSNFTLKIRSTKLEDSAMYFCASSEANGYNEQFFGPGTRLTVL.

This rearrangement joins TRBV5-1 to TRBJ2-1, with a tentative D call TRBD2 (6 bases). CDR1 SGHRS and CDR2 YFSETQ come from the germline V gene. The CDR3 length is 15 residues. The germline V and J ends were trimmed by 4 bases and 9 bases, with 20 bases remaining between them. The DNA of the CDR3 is TGCGCCAGCAGCGGGGGGTATACGGGAGCTGGTGAGCAGTTCTTC. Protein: CASSGGYTGAGEQFF. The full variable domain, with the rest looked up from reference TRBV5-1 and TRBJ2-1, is KAGVTQTPRYLIKTRGQQVTLSCSPISGHRSVSWYQQTPGQGLQFLFEYFSETQRNKGNFPGRFSGRQFSNSRSEMNVSTLELGDSALYLCASSGGYTGAGEQFFGPGTRLTVL.

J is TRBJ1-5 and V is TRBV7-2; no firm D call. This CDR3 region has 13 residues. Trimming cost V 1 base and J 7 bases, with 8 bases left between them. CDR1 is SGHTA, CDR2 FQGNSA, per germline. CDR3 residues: CASSLEVMQPQHF. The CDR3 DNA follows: TGTGCCAGCAGCTTAGAGGTTATGCAGCCCCAGCATTTT.

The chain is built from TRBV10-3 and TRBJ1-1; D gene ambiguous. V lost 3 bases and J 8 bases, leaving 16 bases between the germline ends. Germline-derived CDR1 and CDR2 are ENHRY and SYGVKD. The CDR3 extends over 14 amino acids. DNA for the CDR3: TGTGCCATCAGTGAAATGAGGCGAACCGGAGAAGCTTTCTTT. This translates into CAISEMRRTGEAFF.

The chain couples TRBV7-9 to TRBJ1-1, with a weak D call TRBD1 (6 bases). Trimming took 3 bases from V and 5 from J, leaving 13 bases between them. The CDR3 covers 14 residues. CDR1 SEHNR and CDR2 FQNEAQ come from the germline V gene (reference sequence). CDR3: CASSFSQGSTEAFF. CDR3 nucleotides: TGTGCCAGCAGCTTTAGCCAGGGGAGTACTGAAGCTTTCTTT. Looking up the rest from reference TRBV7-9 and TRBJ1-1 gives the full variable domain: DTGVSQNPRHKITKRGQNVTFRCDPISEHNRLYWYRQTLGQGPEFLTYFQNEAQLEKSRLLSDRFSAERPKGSFSTLEIQRTEQGDSAMYLCASSFSQGSTEAFFGQGTRLTVV.

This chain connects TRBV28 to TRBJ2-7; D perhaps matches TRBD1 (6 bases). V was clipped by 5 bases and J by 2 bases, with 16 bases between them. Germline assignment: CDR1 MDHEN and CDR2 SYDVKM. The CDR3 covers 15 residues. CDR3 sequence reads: CASSPGEGEPYEQYF. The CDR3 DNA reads TGTGCCAGCAGTCCAGGGGAAGGGGAGCCCTACGAGCAGTACTTC.

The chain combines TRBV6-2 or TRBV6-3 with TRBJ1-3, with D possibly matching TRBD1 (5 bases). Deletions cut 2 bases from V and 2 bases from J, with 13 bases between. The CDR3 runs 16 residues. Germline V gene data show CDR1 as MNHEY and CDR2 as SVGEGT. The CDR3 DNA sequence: TGTGCCAGCAGTTACCCCATCCTCAGGGCTGGAAACACCATATATTTT. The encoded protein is CASSYPILRAGNTIYF.

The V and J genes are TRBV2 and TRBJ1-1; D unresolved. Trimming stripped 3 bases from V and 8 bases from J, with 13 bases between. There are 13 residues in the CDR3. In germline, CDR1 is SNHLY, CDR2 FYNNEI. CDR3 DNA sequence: TGTGCCAGCAGTGACGGGCCCGAGATCGAAGCTTTCTTT. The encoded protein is CASSDGPEIEAFF.

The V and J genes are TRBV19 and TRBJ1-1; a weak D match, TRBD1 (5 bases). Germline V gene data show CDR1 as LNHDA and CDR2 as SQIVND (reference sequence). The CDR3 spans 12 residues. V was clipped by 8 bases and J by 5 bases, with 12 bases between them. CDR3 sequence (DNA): TGTGCCAGTCGGGCGCGGGGGACTGAAGCTTTCTTT. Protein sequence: CASRARGTEAFF.

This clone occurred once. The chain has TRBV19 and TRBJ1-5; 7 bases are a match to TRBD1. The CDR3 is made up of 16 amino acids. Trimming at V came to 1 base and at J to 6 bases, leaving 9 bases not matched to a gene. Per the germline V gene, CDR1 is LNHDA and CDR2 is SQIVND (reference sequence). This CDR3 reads CASSIGKKGAGQPQHF. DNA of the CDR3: TGTGCCAGTAGTATAGGGAAAAAGGGGGCAGGTCAGCCCCAGCATTTT. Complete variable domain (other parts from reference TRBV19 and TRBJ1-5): DGGITQSPKYLFRKEGQNVTLSCEQNLNHDAMYWYRQDPGQGLRLIYYSQIVNDFQKGDIAEGYSVSREKKESFPLTVTSAQKNPTAFYLCASSIGKKGAGQPQHFGDGTRLSIL.

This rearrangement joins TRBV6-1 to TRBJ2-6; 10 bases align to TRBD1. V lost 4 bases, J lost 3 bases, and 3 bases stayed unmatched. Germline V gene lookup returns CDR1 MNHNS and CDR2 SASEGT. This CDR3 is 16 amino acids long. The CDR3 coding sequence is TGTGCCAGCAGTGTTGGGACAGGGGTTGGGGCCAACGTCCTGACTTTC. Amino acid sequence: CASSVGTGVGANVLTF.

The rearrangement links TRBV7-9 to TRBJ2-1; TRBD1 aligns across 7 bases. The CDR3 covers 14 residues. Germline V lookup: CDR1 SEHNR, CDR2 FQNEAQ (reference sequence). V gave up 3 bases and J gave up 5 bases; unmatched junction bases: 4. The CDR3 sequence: CASSLTGYNNEQFF. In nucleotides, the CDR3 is TGTGCCAGCAGCTTGACAGGGTATAACAATGAGCAGTTCTTC.

The CDR3 DNA is TGTGCCAGCAGCTTAGAGGGGGACGGGAACACTGAAGCTTTCTTT. Its translation is CASSLEGDGNTEAFF. The gene calls are TRBV13 and TRBJ1-1; tentative D call: TRBD1 (6 bases). V was clipped by 1 base and J by 1 base, with 10 bases between them. Per the germline V gene, CDR1 is PRHDT and CDR2 is FYEKMQ (reference sequence). The CDR3 contains 15 residues.

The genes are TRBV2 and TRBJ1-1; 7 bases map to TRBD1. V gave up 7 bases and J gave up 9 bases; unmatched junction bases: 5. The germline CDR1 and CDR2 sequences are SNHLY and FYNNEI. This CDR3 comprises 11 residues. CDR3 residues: CASKQGTKAFF. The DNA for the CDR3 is TGTGCCAGCAAACAGGGGACTAAAGCTTTCTTT. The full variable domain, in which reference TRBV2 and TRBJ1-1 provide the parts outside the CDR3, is EPEVTQTPSHQVTQMGQEVILRCVPISNHLYFYWYRQILGQKVEFLVSFYNNEISEKSEIFDDQFSVERPDGSNFTLKIRSTKLEDSAMYFCASKQGTKAFFGQGTRLTVV.

Here the CDR3 reads CASSIGRGDNQPQHF. The DNA of the CDR3 is TGTGCCAGTAGTATCGGACGGGGCGACAATCAGCCCCAGCATTTT. The chain has TRBV19 and TRBJ1-5; perhaps TRBD1 as D (5 bases). The CDR3 runs 15 residues. The germline V gene encodes CDR1 LNHDA and CDR2 SQIVND (reference sequence). V lost 3 bases and J lost 3, with 12 bases in between.